This T cell receptor (beta chain) was identified during a study of CD8+ T cells in alopecia areata. Collected material from alopecia areata patients comprised lesional scalp punch biopsies and peripheral blood. RNA extraction was followed by reverse transcription into cDNA, which acted as the sequencing template. Sequencing was performed with immunoSEQ multiplex PCR; in TCRdb, only in-frame clones are kept and a portion is missing. The sample lists about 150,000 clones, roughly 50% occurring once. The V gene's germline CDR1 is SQVTM and CDR2 ANQGSEA. The CDR3 contains 15 residues. The J segment lost 10 bases and the V segment lost 3 bases, leaving 15 bases of the junction unmatched.

The sequence derives from a human donor with alopecia areata. Material: CD4+ T cells sorted from blood. V and J are TRBV29-1 and TRBJ2-3; the match to TRBD2 covers 8 bases. Written as DNA, the CDR3 is TGCAGCGTTGATTTTCTAGCGGGCGGAAGGGGGGCGCAGTATTTT. Translating gives CSVDFLAGGRGAQYF.